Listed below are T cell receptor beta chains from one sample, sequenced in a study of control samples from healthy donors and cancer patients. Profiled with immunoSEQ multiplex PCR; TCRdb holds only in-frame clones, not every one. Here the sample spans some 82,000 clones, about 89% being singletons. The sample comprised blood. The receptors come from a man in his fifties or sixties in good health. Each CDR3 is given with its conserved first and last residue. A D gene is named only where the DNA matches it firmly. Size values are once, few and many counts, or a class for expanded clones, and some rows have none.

CDR3: CASSSGQPYTDTQYF; DNA: TGTGCCAGCAGCTCGGGACAGCCTTACACAGATACGCAGTATTTT; length: 15; size: NA; D: TRBD1; J: TRBJ2-3; V: TRBV7-6
CDR3: CATSPSGTGGGETQYF; DNA: TGTGCCACCAGCCCCTCCGGGACAGGGGGAGGGGAGACCCAGTACTTC; length: 16; size: NA; D: TRBD1; J: TRBJ2-5; V: TRBV24-1
CDR3: CATSEPGQVLFF; DNA: TGTGCCACCAGTGAACCGGGACAAGTACTGTTTTTT; length: 12; size: NA; D: NA; J: TRBJ1-4; V: TRBV24-1
CDR3: CASSSLLGKYF; DNA: TGTGCCAGTAGCTCACTACTAGGCAAGTACTTC; length: 11; size: NA; D: NA; J: TRBJ2-7; V: TRBV19
CDR3: CASSFGLAGGETQYF; DNA: TGTGCCAGCAGCTTTGGACTAGCGGGAGGAGAGACCCAGTACTTC; length: 15; size: NA; D: TRBD2; J: TRBJ2-5; V: TRBV7-2
CDR3: CASSSLPRVGGQTPYTGELFF; DNA: TGTGCCAGCAGCTCCCTCCCGAGGGTGGGGGGCCAAACTCCCTACACCGGGGAGCTGTTTTTT; length: 21; size: NA; D: NA; J: TRBJ2-2; V: TRBV7-8
CDR3: CASRLMAGSGGYTF; DNA: TGTGCCAGTAGATTGATGGCAGGGTCGGGTGGCTACACCTTC; length: 14; size: NA; D: NA; J: TRBJ1-2; V: TRBV19
CDR3: CASSSEHQETQYF; DNA: TGTGCCAGCAGCTCTGAACACCAAGAGACCCAGTACTTC; length: 13; size: NA; D: NA; J: TRBJ2-5; V: TRBV5-5
CDR3: CASSLGLAGGETQYF; DNA: TGTGCCAGCAGCCTAGGACTAGCGGGGGGTGAGACCCAGTACTTC; length: 15; size: once; D: TRBD2; J: TRBJ2-5; V: TRBV9
CDR3: CASSLGISNQPQHF; DNA: TGTGCCAGCAGCCTGGGGATTAGCAATCAGCCCCAGCATTTT; length: 14; size: NA; D: NA; J: TRBJ1-5; V: TRBV7-2
CDR3: CATSDSGTDQETQYF; DNA: TGTGCCACCAGTGACAGTGGGACGGACCAAGAGACCCAGTACTTC; length: 15; size: NA; D: NA; J: TRBJ2-5; V: TRBV24-1
CDR3: CSVEDPGVRGYTF; DNA: TGCAGCGTTGAAGATCCAGGGGTTCGAGGCTACACCTTC; length: 13; size: NA; D: NA; J: TRBJ1-2; V: TRBV29-1
CDR3: CASSIDSRGNYGYTF; DNA: TGTGCCAGTAGTATTGACAGCCGGGGAAACTATGGCTACACCTTC; length: 15; size: NA; D: NA; J: TRBJ1-2; V: TRBV19
CDR3: CASSLSDGPDRGRYEQYF; DNA: TGTGCCAGCAGTTTATCCGACGGCCCGGACAGGGGGAGGTACGAGCAGTACTTC; length: 18; size: NA; D: TRBD1; J: TRBJ2-7; V: TRBV28
CDR3: CASSQAKLGGSTDTQYF; DNA: TGCGCCAGCAGCCAAGCCAAACTAGGGGGGAGCACAGATACGCAGTATTTT; length: 17; size: NA; D: NA; J: TRBJ2-3; V: TRBV4-1
CDR3: CASSLGPLNTEAFF; DNA: TGCGCCAGCAGCTTGGGGCCGTTGAACACTGAAGCTTTCTTT; length: 14; size: NA; D: NA; J: TRBJ1-1; V: TRBV5-1
CDR3: CAWSTGLDGELFF; DNA: TGTGCCTGGAGTACAGGGTTAGACGGGGAGCTGTTTTTT; length: 13; size: few; D: NA; J: TRBJ2-2; V: TRBV30
CDR3: CAISESQGVTEAFF; DNA: TGTGCCATCAGTGAGTCCCAGGGGGTCACTGAAGCTTTCTTT; length: 14; size: NA; D: TRBD1; J: TRBJ1-1; V: TRBV10-3
CDR3: CAAGPTPGPTDTQYF; DNA: TGTGCAGCCGGTCCGACTCCGGGACCAACAGATACGCAGTATTTT; length: 15; size: NA; D: NA; J: TRBJ2-3; V: TRBV6-4
CDR3: CASSPPGWGGYTF; DNA: TGTGCCAGCAGTCCACCAGGGTGGGGAGGCTACACCTTC; length: 13; size: few; D: NA; J: TRBJ1-2; V: TRBV12-3/TRBV12-4
CDR3: CASRRRTGYGYTF; DNA: TGTGCCAGCAGAAGAAGGACAGGCTATGGCTACACCTTC; length: 13; size: NA; D: TRBD1; J: TRBJ1-2; V: TRBV2
CDR3: CASHAGHLSF; DNA: TGTGCCAGCCACGCGGGACACCTCTCCTTC; length: 10; size: NA; D: NA; J: TRBJ1-2; V: TRBV12-3/TRBV12-4
CDR3: CASGQGRRYGYTF; DNA: TGTGCCAGTGGACAGGGGCGGCGTTATGGCTACACCTTC; length: 13; size: NA; D: TRBD1; J: TRBJ1-2; V: TRBV19
CDR3: CASSWTGGAYGYTF; DNA: TGTGCCAGCAGCTGGACAGGGGGCGCCTATGGCTACACCTTC; length: 14; size: NA; D: TRBD1; J: TRBJ1-2; V: TRBV5-5
CDR3: CASSRTGGRLFF; DNA: TGTGCCAGCAGTCGGACAGGGGGACGGCTGTTTTTT; length: 12; size: few; D: TRBD1; J: TRBJ2-2; V: TRBV12-3/TRBV12-4
CDR3: CASSLGGANTGELFF; DNA: TGTGCCAGCAGCTTAGGAGGGGCGAACACCGGGGAGCTGTTTTTT; length: 15; size: NA; D: NA; J: TRBJ2-2; V: TRBV5-4